One and the same sample provided the 21 T cell receptor beta chains below, sequenced in a study of blood T cell repertoires in COVID-19. Assay: immunoSEQ multiplex PCR; the TCRdb copy retains only in-frame clones and omits some. Altogether around 300,000 clones are present, approximately 83% being singletons, with the ten largest covering 11%. Source material: peripheral blood. The receptors come from a woman in her 70s with acute or convalescent COVID-19.

This chain joins TRBV6-1 and TRBJ2-2, with D maybe TRBD2 (5 bases). In germline, CDR1 is MNHNS, CDR2 SASEGT. V was trimmed by 0 bases and J by 4 bases, leaving 6 bases between them. The CDR3 is 14 amino acids. The CDR3 loop is CASSEATITGELFF. The CDR3, as DNA: TGTGCCAGCAGTGAAGCGACTATCACCGGGGAGCTGTTTTTT.

The chain carries TRBV18 and TRBJ2-1; 11 positions match TRBD2. The CDR3 has 15 amino acids. CDR1 and CDR2 (germline): KGHSH, LQKENI. V dropped 4 bases and J dropped 4; count of bases not matched to a gene: 3. CDR3 bases: TGTGCCAGCTCACGACTAGCGGGGAATTACAATGAGCAGTTCTTC. This translates into CASSRLAGNYNEQFF.

There are a few counts of this clone. The chain couples TRBV6-1 to TRBJ1-6; 7 positions match TRBD1. Germline V gene lookup returns CDR1 MNHNS and CDR2 SASEGT. Trimming removed 1 base from V and 6 bases from J; junction bases left unmatched: 3. The CDR3 consists of 15 residues. In DNA, the CDR3 is TGTGCCAGCAGTGAAGTGGGACAGTCTAATTCACCCCTCCACTTT. It encodes CASSEVGQSNSPLHF.

This chain connects TRBV20-1 to TRBJ2-7, with D hard to call. The CDR3 consists of 11 residues. The V end lost 3 bases, the J end lost 3 bases, and 6 bases lay between the germline ends. Germline V gene data show CDR1 as DFQATT and CDR2 as SNEGSKA (reference sequence). The chain's CDR3 is CSASRIYEQYF. The CDR3 DNA sequence: TGCAGTGCTAGCAGAATCTACGAGCAGTACTTC.

The chain combines TRBV11-2 with TRBJ2-3; D is ambiguous. V was pared by 5 bases and J by 4 bases, with 10 bases between. This CDR3 comprises 13 residues. In germline, CDR1 is SGHAT, CDR2 FQNNGV. CDR3 amino acids: CASSPNSADTQYF. DNA for the CDR3: TGTGCCAGCAGCCCTAATTCCGCAGATACGCAGTATTTT.

The chain employs TRBV18 and TRBJ1-2, with D unresolved. The CDR3 contains 16 residues. Germline V gene lookup returns CDR1 KGHSH and CDR2 LQKENI. V was shortened by 5 bases and J by 8 bases, with 24 bases between the two germline ends. CDR3: CASSAYRETGRIGYTF. The CDR3 DNA is TGTGCCAGCTCAGCTTACCGGGAGACTGGGAGGATAGGCTACACCTTC. Full variable domain (outside the CDR3, taken from reference TRBV18 and TRBJ1-2): NAGVMQNPRHLVRRRGQEARLRCSPMKGHSHVYWYRQLPEEGLKFMVYLQKENIIDESGMPKERFSAEFPKEGPSILRIQQVVRGDSAAYFCASSAYRETGRIGYTFGSGTRLTVV.

This chain connects TRBV18 to TRBJ2-7; tentative D call: TRBD2 (5 bases). Germline loops: CDR1 KGHSH, CDR2 LQKENI. The CDR3 totals 14 residues. With 5 bases removed from V and 5 bases from J, the gap between germline ends came to 16 bases. The CDR3 bases are TGTGCCAGCTCAATCTCAGTCCAGAGGGACGAGCAGTACTTC. This translates into CASSISVQRDEQYF.

The chain joins TRBV19 to TRBJ2-7; 8 positions match TRBD1. Losses at the gene ends were 2 bases for V and 2 bases for J; bases not matched to a gene: 14. The germline V gene has CDR1 LNHDA and CDR2 SQIVND (reference sequence). CDR3 length: 18 residues. CDR3 residues: CASSIMGPGQALPYEQYF. The CDR3 DNA follows: TGTGCCAGTAGTATAATGGGGCCGGGACAGGCCTTACCCTACGAGCAGTACTTC.

As concerns this clone: Other DNA sequences in this specimen translate into the identical CDR3. The chain couples TRBV12-5 to TRBJ1-1; unclear D gene. This CDR3 has 13 amino acids. V was pared by 7 bases and J by 2 bases, with 11 bases between. The germline V gene encodes CDR1 LGHNT and CDR2 FRNRAP. The CDR3: CASVLTSNTEAFF. The CDR3 DNA sequence: TGTGCTAGTGTACTCACGTCCAACACTGAAGCTTTCTTT.

The chain couples TRBV2 to TRBJ1-6; weak D call: TRBD1 (5 bases). V lost 6 bases to trimming and J lost 6 bases, with 9 bases between them. Germline assignment: CDR1 SNHLY and CDR2 FYNNEI. CDR3 length: 13 amino acids. The CDR3 bases are TGTGCCAGCAGAGTAAGGGGTAATTCACCCCTCCACTTT. Its translation is CASRVRGNSPLHF.

CDR3 bases: TGTGCCTGGGGTACGGGGCTAGCGGAGACCCAGTACTTC. This translates into CAWGTGLAETQYF. The gene calls are TRBV30 and TRBJ2-5, with D perhaps matching TRBD2 (6 bases). V lost 5 bases, J lost 5 bases, and 15 bases lay in between. CDR3 length: 13 residues. The germline V gene encodes CDR1 GTSNPN and CDR2 SVGIG (reference sequence). The full variable domain, in which reference TRBV30 and TRBJ2-5 provide the parts outside the CDR3, is SQTIHQWPATLVQPVGSPLSLECTVEGTSNPNLYWYRQAAGRGLQLLFYSVGIGQISSEVPQNLSASRPQDRQFILSSKKLLLSDSGFYLCAWGTGLAETQYFGPGTRLLVL.

This chain connects TRBV9 to TRBJ2-1, with D unclear. The CDR3 is 13 amino acids. The V end lost 0 bases, the J end lost 8 bases, and 9 bases lay between the germline ends. The germline V gene has CDR1 SGDLS and CDR2 YYNGEE. In DNA, the CDR3 is TGTGCCAGCAGCGTAGGACTTCACCATGAGCAGTTCTTC. This translates into CASSVGLHHEQFF.

This rearrangement joins TRBV30 to TRBJ2-3; 14 bases fit TRBD2. The CDR3 covers 17 residues. Per germline, CDR1 GTSNPN and CDR2 SVGIG (reference sequence). The junction had 10 bases not matched to a gene; V was cut back by 4 bases and J by 4 bases. DNA of the CDR3: TGTGCCTGGAATTTCGCCGGGACTAGCGGGGGCTCAGATACGCAGTATTTT. This gives the protein CAWNFAGTSGGSDTQYF.

The J gene is TRBJ2-3, the V gene TRBV5-6; 10 nucleotides agree with TRBD2. In germline, CDR1 is SGHDT, CDR2 YYEEEE. J lost 4 bases, V lost 2 bases, and 7 bases had no gene match. The CDR3 length is 16 residues. CDR3 amino acids: CASSLLAAGGADTQYF. As DNA, the CDR3 is TGTGCCAGCAGCTTATTAGCAGCGGGGGGGGCAGATACGCAGTATTTT. The full variable domain, its missing parts supplied by reference TRBV5-6 and TRBJ2-3, is DAGVTQSPTHLIKTRGQQVTLRCSPKSGHDTVSWYQQALGQGPQFIFQYYEEEERQRGNFPDRFSGHQFPNYSSELNVNALLLGDSALYLCASSLLAAGGADTQYFGPGTRLTVL.

The chain is built from TRBV11-2 and TRBJ1-1; TRBD1 is a possible D gene (6 bases). V lost 5 bases, J lost 5 bases, and 18 bases lay in between. There are 15 residues in the CDR3. Germline V gene lookup returns CDR1 SGHAT and CDR2 FQNNGV. The CDR3 spells CASSPDRLRTTEAFF. The CDR3 nucleotides read TGTGCCAGCAGCCCAGACAGGTTGCGGACGACTGAAGCTTTCTTT. The complete variable domain, with remaining parts taken from reference TRBV11-2 and TRBJ1-1, reads EAGVAQSPRYKIIEKRQSVAFWCNPISGHATLYWYQQILGQGPKLLIQFQNNGVVDDSQLPKDRFSAERLKGVDSTLKIQPAKLEDSAVYLCASSPDRLRTTEAFFGQGTRLTVV.

This chain joins TRBV2 and TRBJ2-7, with 10 bases fitting TRBD1. V gave up 1 base and J gave up 4 bases; unmatched junction bases: 1. The V gene's germline CDR1 is SNHLY and CDR2 FYNNEI. The CDR3 runs 14 residues. The CDR3 DNA reads TGTGCCAGCAGTGAAGGACAGGGGGCGTACGAGCAGTACTTC. This codes for CASSEGQGAYEQYF. Filled out from reference TRBV2 and TRBJ2-7, the complete variable domain reads EPEVTQTPSHQVTQMGQEVILRCVPISNHLYFYWYRQILGQKVEFLVSFYNNEISEKSEIFDDQFSVERPDGSNFTLKIRSTKLEDSAMYFCASSEGQGAYEQYFGPGTRLTVT.

The V call is TRBV5-6, the J call TRBJ2-2, with 7 positions matching TRBD1. CDR1 is SGHDT, CDR2 YYEEEE, per germline. V was pared by 7 bases and J by 6 bases, with 12 bases of the junction left unmatched. The length of the CDR3 is 15 residues. CDR3 in amino acids: CASEAPDRVAGELFF. CDR3 bases: TGTGCCAGCGAAGCTCCAGACAGGGTAGCCGGGGAGCTGTTTTTT.

V and J are TRBV5-1 and TRBJ2-3, with a possible D match to TRBD2 (5 bases). Germline V gives CDR1 SGHRS, CDR2 YFSETQ. The V end lost 6 bases, the J end lost 6 bases, and 14 bases lay between the germline ends. The CDR3 contains 13 residues. CDR3 DNA: TGCGCCAGCAAAACGGCGGGCCACGATACGCAGTATTTT. Protein: CASKTAGHDTQYF.

This rearrangement joins TRBV18 to TRBJ1-1, with 8 bases fitting TRBD1. Germline V lookup: CDR1 KGHSH, CDR2 LQKENI. The CDR3 has 14 residues. Losses at the gene ends were 2 bases for V and 6 bases for J; bases not matched to a gene: 5. The CDR3 coding sequence is TGTGCCAGCTCACCAGGACAGGGAGGGTCTGAAGCTTTCTTT. Its protein product is CASSPGQGGSEAFF.

The chain recombines TRBV5-8 with TRBJ1-5; the D is unclear. V lost 0 bases, J lost 7 bases, and 14 bases lay in between. The length of the CDR3 is 15 residues. Germline V lookup: CDR1 SGHTS, CDR2 YDEGEE. CDR3 amino acids: CASSLVPLVGQPQHF. CDR3 nucleotides: TGTGCCAGCAGCTTGGTCCCCCTTGTCGGGCAGCCCCAGCATTTT.

This chain connects TRBV7-9 to TRBJ1-4; D unclear. The CDR3 sequence is 15 residues long. The V gene lost 5 bases and the J gene lost 8 bases, with 18 bases spanning the gap. CDR1 is SEHNR and CDR2 is FQNEAQ in the germline V gene (reference sequence). CDR3 sequence: CASSLGSRLGEKLFF. Written as DNA, the CDR3 is TGTGCCAGCAGCCTTGGGAGCAGGTTAGGGGAAAAACTGTTTTTT.